This T cell receptor (beta chain) was recovered during a study of cytomegalovirus exposure and HLA in healthy donors. About the research overall: The approximately 120 million unique TCR beta sequences, from around 200 million T cells, were found by an earlier analysis.

This clone was observed a few times. PCR primers comprised 60 Vbeta and 13 Jbeta primers. The assay was immunoSEQ multiplex PCR, and TCRdb's table has in-frame clones only and misses some. The table has around 72,000 clones, around 80% seen once; the top ten hold around 6.3%. The CDR3 spans 13 residues. Germline values: CDR1 LNHDA, CDR2 SQIVND (reference sequence). Trimming removed 4 bases at V and 4 bases at J, with 11 bases between. This chain uses TRBV19 with TRBJ2-7; D is uncertain. The sample taken for sequencing was PBMCs. The TCR sequence derives from a man between 45 and 60 years old in good health and CMV-seronegative. The CDR3 DNA reads as TGTGCCAGTAGTACGAATACTCAATACGAGCAGTACTTC. As protein: CASSTNTQYEQYF.